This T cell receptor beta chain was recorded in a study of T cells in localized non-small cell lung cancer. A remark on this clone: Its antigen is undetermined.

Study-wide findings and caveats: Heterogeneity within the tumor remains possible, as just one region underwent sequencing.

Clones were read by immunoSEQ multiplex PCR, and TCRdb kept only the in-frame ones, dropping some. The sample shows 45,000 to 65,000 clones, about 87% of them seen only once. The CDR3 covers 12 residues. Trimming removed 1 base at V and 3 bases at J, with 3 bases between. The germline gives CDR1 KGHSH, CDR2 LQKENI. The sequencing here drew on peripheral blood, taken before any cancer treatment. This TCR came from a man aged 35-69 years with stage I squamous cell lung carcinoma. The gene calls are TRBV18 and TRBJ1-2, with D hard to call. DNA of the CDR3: TGTGCCAGCTCACCACAGGACTATGGCTACACCTTC. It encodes CASSPQDYGYTF.